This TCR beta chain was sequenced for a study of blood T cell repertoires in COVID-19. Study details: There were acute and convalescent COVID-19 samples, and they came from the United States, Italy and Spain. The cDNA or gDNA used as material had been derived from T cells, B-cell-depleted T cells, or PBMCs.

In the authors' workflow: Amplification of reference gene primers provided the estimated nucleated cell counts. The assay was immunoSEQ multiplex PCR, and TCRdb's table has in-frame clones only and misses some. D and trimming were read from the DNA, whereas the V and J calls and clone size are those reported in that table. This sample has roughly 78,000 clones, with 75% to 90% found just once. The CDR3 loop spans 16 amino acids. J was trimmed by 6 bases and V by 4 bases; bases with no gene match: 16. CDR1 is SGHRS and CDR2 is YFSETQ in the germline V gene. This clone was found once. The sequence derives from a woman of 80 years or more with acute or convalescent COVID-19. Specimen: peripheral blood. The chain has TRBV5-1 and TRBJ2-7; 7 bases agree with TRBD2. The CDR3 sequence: CASSLTVGGAGVEQYF. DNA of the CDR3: TGCGCCAGCAGCCTAACGGTCGGAGGCGCGGGAGTCGAGCAGTACTTC.